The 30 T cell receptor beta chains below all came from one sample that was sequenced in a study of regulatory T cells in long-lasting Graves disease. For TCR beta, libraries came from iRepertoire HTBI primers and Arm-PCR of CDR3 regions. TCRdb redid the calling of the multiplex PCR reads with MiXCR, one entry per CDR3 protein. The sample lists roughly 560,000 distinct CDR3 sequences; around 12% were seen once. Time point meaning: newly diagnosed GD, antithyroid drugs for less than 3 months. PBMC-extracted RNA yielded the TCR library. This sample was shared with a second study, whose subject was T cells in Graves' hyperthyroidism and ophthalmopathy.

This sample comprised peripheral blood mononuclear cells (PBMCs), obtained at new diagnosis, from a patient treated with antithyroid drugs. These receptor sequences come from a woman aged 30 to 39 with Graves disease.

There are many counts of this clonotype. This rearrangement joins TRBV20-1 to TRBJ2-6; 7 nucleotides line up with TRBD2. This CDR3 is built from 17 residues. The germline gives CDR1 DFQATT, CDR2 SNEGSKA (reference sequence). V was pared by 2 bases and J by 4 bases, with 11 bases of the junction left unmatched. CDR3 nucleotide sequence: TGCAGTGCTAGACGCGAGACTAGCCTAGCGGGGGCCAACGTCCTGACTTTC. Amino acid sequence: CSARRETSLAGANVLTF.

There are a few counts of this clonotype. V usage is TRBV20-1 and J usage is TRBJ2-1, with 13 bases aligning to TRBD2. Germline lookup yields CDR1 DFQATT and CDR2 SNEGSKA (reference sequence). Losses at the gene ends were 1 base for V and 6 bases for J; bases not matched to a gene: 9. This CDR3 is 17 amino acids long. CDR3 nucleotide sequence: TGCAGTGCTAGAGTACCCGAACTAGCGGGAGGGCCCAATGAGCAGTTCTTC. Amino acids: CSARVPELAGGPNEQFF.

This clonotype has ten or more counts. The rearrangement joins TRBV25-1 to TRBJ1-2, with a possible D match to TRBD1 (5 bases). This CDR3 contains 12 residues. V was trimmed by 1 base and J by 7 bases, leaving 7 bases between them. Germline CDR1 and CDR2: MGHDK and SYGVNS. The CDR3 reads CASSEWGLGYTF. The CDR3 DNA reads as TGTGCCAGCAGTGAATGGGGCCTTGGCTACACCTTC.

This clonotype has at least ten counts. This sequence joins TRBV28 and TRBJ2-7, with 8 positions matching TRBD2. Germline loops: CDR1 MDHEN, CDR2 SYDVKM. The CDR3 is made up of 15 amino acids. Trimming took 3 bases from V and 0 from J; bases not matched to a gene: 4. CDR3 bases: TGTGCCAGCAGTTTCCGACTAGCGACCTCCTACGAGCAGTACTTC. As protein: CASSFRLATSYEQYF.

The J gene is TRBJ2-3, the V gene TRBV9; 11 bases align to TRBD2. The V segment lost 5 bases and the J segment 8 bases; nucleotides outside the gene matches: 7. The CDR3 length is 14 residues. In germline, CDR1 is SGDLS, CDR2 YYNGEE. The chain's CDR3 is CASSLAGGAGTQYF. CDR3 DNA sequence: TGTGCCAGCAGTCTAGCGGGAGGAGCCGGTACGCAGTATTTT.

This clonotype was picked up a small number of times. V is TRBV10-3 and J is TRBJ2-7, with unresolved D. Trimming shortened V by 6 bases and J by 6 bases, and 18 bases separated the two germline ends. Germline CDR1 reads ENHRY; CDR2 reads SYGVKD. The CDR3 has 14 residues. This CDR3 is CAIRGRTGPSEQYF. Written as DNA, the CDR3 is TGTGCCATCAGAGGACGGACGGGCCCCTCCGAGCAGTACTTC.

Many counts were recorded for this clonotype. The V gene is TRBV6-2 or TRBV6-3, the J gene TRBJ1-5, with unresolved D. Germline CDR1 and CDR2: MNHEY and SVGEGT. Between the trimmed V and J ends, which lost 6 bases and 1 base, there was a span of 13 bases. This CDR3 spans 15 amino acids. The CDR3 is CASRPRGGSNQPQHF. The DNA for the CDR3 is TGTGCCAGCAGGCCCAGAGGTGGGAGCAATCAGCCCCAGCATTTT.

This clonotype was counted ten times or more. CDR3 region: CASSRRRREDTGELFF. The CDR3 DNA is TGTGCCAGCAGTCGGCGGCGGCGGGAGGACACCGGGGAGCTGTTTTTT. The chain links TRBV12-3 or TRBV12-4 to TRBJ2-2; 8 bases fit TRBD2. The V gene end was trimmed by 5 bases and the J gene end by 3 bases; junction bases not matched to a gene: 8. This CDR3 region has 16 residues.

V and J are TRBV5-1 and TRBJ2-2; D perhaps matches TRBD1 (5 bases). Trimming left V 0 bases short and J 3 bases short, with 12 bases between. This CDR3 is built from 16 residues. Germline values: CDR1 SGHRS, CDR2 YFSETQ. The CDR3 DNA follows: TGCGCCAGCAGCTTGGTACAGGTATCACACACCGGGGAGCTGTTTTTT. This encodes CASSLVQVSHTGELFF.

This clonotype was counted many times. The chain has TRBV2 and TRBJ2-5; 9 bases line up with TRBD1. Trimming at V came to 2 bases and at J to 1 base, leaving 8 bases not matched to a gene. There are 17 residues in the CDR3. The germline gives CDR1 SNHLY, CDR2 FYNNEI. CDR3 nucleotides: TGTGCCAGCAGTGAAAGACAGGGGGGCAGCCTCCAAGAGACCCAGTACTTC. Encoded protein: CASSERQGGSLQETQYF.

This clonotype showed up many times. CDR3 bases: TGTGCCAGCAGTGAACCCCTGGAGACCCAGTACTTC. Translated: CASSEPLETQYF. The chain employs TRBV2 and TRBJ2-5, with no clear D. CDR3 length: 12 residues. The germline CDR1 and CDR2 sequences are SNHLY and FYNNEI. V lost 2 bases to trimming and J lost 5 bases, with 6 bases between them.

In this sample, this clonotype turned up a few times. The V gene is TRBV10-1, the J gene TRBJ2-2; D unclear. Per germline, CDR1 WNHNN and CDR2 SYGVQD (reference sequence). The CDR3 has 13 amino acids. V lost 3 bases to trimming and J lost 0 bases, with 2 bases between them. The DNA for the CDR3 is TGCGCCAGCAGTGAAACGAACACCGGGGAGCTGTTTTTT. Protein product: CASSETNTGELFF.

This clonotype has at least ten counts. CDR3 region: CASSATSSQETQYF. In DNA, the CDR3 is TGTGCCAGCAGTGCCACAAGTAGTCAAGAGACCCAGTACTTC. The chain is built from TRBV2 and TRBJ2-5; unclear D gene. CDR1 is SNHLY and CDR2 is FYNNEI in the germline V gene. V was pared by 4 bases and J by 2 bases, with 11 bases between. The CDR3 is 14 residues long.

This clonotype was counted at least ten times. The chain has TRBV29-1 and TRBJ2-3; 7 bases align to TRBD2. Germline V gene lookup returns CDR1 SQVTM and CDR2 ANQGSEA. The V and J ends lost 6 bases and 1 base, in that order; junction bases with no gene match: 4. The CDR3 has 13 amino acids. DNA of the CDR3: TGCAGCGTGGCGGGAGATGGCACAGATACGCAGTATTTT. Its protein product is CSVAGDGTDTQYF.

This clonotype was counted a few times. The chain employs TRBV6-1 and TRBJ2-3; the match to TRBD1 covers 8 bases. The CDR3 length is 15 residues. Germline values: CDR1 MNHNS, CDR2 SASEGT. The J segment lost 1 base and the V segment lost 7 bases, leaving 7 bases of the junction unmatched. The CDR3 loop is CASIRQGQGTDTQYF. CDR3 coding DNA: TGTGCCAGCATCCGACAGGGACAGGGCACAGATACGCAGTATTTT.

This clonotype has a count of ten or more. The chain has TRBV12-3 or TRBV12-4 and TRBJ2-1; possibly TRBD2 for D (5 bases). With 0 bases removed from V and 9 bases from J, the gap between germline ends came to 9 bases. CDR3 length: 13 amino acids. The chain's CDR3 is CASSLARGSEQFF. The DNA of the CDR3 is TGTGCCAGCAGTTTAGCTAGAGGGTCTGAGCAGTTCTTC.

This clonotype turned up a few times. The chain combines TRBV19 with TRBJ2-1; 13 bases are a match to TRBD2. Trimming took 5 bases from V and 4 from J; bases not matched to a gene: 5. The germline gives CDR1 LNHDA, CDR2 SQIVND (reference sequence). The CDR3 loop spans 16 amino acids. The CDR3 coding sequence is TGTGCCAGTAGTGCCGGACTAGCGGGAGTATACAATGAGCAGTTCTTC. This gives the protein CASSAGLAGVYNEQFF.

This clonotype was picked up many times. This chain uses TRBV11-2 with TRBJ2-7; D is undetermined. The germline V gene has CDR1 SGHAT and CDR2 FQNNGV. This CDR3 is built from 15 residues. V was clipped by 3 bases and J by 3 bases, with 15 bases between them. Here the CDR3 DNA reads TGTGCCAGCAGCTTTTCCGGGCCCGAGTACTACGAGCAGTACTTC. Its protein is CASSFSGPEYYEQYF.

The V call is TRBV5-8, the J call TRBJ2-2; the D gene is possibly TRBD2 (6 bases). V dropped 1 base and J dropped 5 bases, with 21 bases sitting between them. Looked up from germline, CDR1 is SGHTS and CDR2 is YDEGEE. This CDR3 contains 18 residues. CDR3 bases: TGTGCCAGCAGCTTGAGCGGGCAAAGCTTAACTTGGACCGGGGAGCTGTTTTTT. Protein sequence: CASSLSGQSLTWTGELFF.

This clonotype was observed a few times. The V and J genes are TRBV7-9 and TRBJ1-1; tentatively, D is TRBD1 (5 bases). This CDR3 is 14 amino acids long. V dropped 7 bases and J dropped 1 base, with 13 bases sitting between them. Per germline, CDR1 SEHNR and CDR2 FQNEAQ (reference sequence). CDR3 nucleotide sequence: TGTGCCAGCAAACCCGGGGGGTCGAACACTGAAGCTTTCTTT. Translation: CASKPGGSNTEAFF.

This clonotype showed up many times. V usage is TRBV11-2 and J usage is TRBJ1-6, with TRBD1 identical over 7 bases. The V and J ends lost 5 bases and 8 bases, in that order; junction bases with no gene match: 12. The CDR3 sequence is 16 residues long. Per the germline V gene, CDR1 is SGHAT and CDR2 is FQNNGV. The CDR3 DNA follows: TGTGCCAGCAGCCTCCTGACAGGGAGAGTCGATTCACCCCTCCACTTT. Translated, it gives CASSLLTGRVDSPLHF.

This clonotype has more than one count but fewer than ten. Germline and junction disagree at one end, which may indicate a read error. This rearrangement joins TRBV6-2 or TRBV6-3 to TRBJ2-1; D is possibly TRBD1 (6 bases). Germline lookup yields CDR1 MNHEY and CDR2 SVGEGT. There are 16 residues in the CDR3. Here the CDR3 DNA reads TGTGCCAGCAGTTACGGGGGCCCACCATCCTACAATGAGCAGCTCTTC. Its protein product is CASSYGGPPSYNEQLF.

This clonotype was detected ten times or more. The CDR3, as DNA: TGTGCCAGCAGTGAAAGTCGAGTGGGGAACCCACCTTACGAGCAGTACTTC. It codes for CASSESRVGNPPYEQYF. J is TRBJ2-7 and V is TRBV6-1; no clear D gene. The CDR3 runs to 17 residues. With 2 bases removed from V and 4 bases from J, the gap between germline ends came to 21 bases. Germline CDR1 MNHNS, CDR2 SASEGT.

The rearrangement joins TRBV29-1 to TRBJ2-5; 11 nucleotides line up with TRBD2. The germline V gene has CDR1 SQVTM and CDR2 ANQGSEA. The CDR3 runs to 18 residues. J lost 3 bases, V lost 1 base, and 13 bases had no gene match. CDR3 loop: CSVEGLLAGEKGEETQYF. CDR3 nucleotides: TGCAGCGTTGAAGGGCTACTAGCGGGAGAAAAGGGGGAAGAGACCCAGTACTTC.

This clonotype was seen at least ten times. CDR3 coding DNA: TGTGCCAGCAGCTCGCTTCGGGTGAGCGAGCAGTACTTC. Translation gives CASSSLRVSEQYF. V usage is TRBV7-2 and J usage is TRBJ2-7; D is ambiguous. Germline CDR1 is SGHTA and CDR2 is FQGNSA. The CDR3 is 13 residues long. V was trimmed by 4 bases and J by 6 bases, leaving 13 bases between them.

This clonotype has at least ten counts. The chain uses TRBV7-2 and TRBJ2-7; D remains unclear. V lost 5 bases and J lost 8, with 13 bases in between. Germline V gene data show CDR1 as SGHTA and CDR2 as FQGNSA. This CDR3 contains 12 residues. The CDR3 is CASSVRGSQQYF. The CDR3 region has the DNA TGTGCCAGCAGCGTCCGTGGTAGTCAGCAGTACTTC. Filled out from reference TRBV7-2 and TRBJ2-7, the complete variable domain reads GAGVSQSPSNKVTEKGKDVELRCDPISGHTALYWYRQSLGQGLEFLIYFQGNSAPDKSGLPSDRFSAERTGGSVSTLTIQRTQQEDSAVYLCASSVRGSQQYFGPGTRLTVT.

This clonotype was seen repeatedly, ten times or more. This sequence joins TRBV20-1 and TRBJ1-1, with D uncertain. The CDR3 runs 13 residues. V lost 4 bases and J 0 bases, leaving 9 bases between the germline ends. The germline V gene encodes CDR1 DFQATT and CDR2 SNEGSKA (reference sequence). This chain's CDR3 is CSAKVNMNTEAFF. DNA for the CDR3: TGCAGTGCTAAGGTCAACATGAACACTGAAGCTTTCTTT.

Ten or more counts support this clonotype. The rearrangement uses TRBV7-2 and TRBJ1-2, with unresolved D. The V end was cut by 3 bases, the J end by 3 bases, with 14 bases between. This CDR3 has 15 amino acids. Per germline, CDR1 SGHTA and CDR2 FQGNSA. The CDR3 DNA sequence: TGTGCCAGCAGCTTTAGACGGTGGGGTGACTATGGCTACACCTTC. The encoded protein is CASSFRRWGDYGYTF.

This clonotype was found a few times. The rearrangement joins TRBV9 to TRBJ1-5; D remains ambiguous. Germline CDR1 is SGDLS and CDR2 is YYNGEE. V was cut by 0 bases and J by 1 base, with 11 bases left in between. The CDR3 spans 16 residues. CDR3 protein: CASSVVKTISNQPQHF. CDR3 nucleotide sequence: TGTGCCAGCAGCGTAGTTAAGACGATAAGCAATCAGCCCCAGCATTTT.

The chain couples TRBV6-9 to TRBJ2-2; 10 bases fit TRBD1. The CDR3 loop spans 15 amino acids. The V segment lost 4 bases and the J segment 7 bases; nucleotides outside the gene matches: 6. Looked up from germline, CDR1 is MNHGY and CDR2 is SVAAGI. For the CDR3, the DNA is TGTGCCAGCAGTTTCGGGACAGGGGTCGTCGGGGAGCTGTTTTTT. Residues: CASSFGTGVVGELFF.